This TCR beta chain was documented in a study of blood T cell repertoires in COVID-19. Study context: Samples taken during acute and convalescent COVID-19 were collected in the United States, Italy and Spain. PBMCs, B-cell-depleted T cells, or T cells provided the cDNA or gDNA that made up the material.

Germline lookup yields CDR1 WNHNN and CDR2 SYGVQD (reference sequence). This CDR3 region has 15 residues. V lost 5 bases and J lost 0, with 10 bases in between. Authors' analysis steps: Nucleated cell number was recorded as an estimate derived from reference gene primer amplification. Libraries were prepared by immunoSEQ multiplex PCR; TCRdb keeps only in-frame clonotypes and omits some of them. V and J calls and clone size are given by that table; D and trimming were obtained from the DNA. The sample lists around 100,000 clones, around 85% occurring once. V gene TRBV10-1 combines with J gene TRBJ2-2; weak D call: TRBD1 (5 bases). Material for sequencing was peripheral blood. The sequence was collected from a man between 45 and 60 years old with active or convalescent COVID-19. The CDR3: CASSLQASNTGELFF. In nucleotides, the CDR3 is TGCGCCAGCAGTTTACAGGCCTCGAACACCGGGGAGCTGTTTTTT.